Listed here are 5 T cell receptor beta chains from one sample, sequenced in a study of blood T cell repertoires in COVID-19. Data came from immunoSEQ multiplex PCR; TCRdb stores just in-frame clones and leaves some out. This table has tens of thousands of clones, 82% appearing once. The specimen sequenced was peripheral blood. The receptors were gathered from a woman between 55 and 75 years old with acute or convalescent COVID-19.

This CDR3 reads CASSIVGDRANEQFF. The CDR3 bases are TGTGCCAGTAGTATAGTCGGGGACAGGGCGAATGAGCAGTTCTTC. V is TRBV19 and J is TRBJ2-1; 9 bases are shared with TRBD1. The J segment lost 7 bases and the V segment lost 1 base, leaving 5 bases of the junction unmatched. The CDR3 covers 15 residues. Germline values: CDR1 LNHDA, CDR2 SQIVND (reference sequence).

This clone was recorded only once. The V call is TRBV5-6, the J call TRBJ1-2, with 7 bases aligning to TRBD1. The length of the CDR3 is 15 residues. CDR1 and CDR2 (germline): SGHDT, YYEEEE. With 1 base clipped from V and 4 bases from J, the junction kept 7 bases outside the gene matches. This CDR3 reads CASSLTTGAGYGYTF. For the CDR3, the DNA is TGTGCCAGCAGCTTGACCACAGGGGCCGGCTATGGCTACACCTTC.

The rearrangement joins TRBV19 to TRBJ1-5, with D perhaps matching TRBD1 (5 bases). The CDR3 spans 13 residues. CDR1 LNHDA and CDR2 SQIVND come from the germline V gene (reference sequence). Trimming pared 10 bases from V and 5 bases from J, leaving 15 bases between. CDR3 DNA: TGTGCCACAATGGGGGGGTTCCATCAGCCCCAGCATTTT. This gives the protein CATMGGFHQPQHF.

This clone was seen just once. The V and J genes are TRBV5-1 and TRBJ1-2; TRBD1 matches at 7 bases. The CDR3 consists of 18 residues. Germline V gives CDR1 SGHRS, CDR2 YFSETQ. Trimming removed 0 bases from V and 3 bases from J; junction bases left unmatched: 14. The CDR3 DNA reads as TGCGCCAGCAGCTTGGAACGAAATTACCGACAGGGCTACTATGGCTACACCTTC. It encodes CASSLERNYRQGYYGYTF.

The genes are TRBV5-6 and TRBJ2-1; 8 nucleotides line up with TRBD2. V was pared by 3 bases and J by 0 bases, with 8 bases of the junction left unmatched. Germline V gene data show CDR1 as SGHDT and CDR2 as YYEEEE. The CDR3 runs to 17 residues. The CDR3 spells CASSSRRAGGSYNEQFF. The CDR3 bases are TGTGCCAGCAGCTCCCGGAGGGCGGGGGGCTCCTACAATGAGCAGTTCTTC.